This TCR beta chain emerged from a study of cytomegalovirus exposure and HLA in healthy donors. This CDR3 has 15 residues. Trimming took 3 bases from V and 1 from J, leaving 12 bases between them. Germline loops: CDR1 MGHRA, CDR2 YSYEKL. Donors consisted of healthy bone marrow donors. The study's findings and limits: Among CMV-associated TCR beta chains, most appeared HLA-restricted in a later analysis. Apart from CMV serostatus, no immune exposure information was available. A later analysis revealed that TCR association rates differed between HLA loci, peaking at DRB1 and bottoming out at HLA-C.

PCR used 60 Vbeta primers and 13 Jbeta primers. Using immunoSEQ multiplex PCR, the repertoire was profiled, and TCRdb retains in-frame clones only, with some absent. The table includes 150,000 to 200,000 clones, around 77% detected once. A word on this clone: Its specificity is unknown.

The sample comprised PBMCs. This TCR derives from a woman aged 25 to 39 in good health and CMV-seronegative. The chain recombines TRBV4-1 with TRBJ1-1; unclear D gene. CDR3 DNA: TGCGCCAGCAGCCATTTGTTTAAGCAGAACACTGAAGCTTTCTTT. Residues: CASSHLFKQNTEAFF.